These 8 T cell receptor beta chains came from one sample sequenced in a study of Graves' ophthalmopathy and Graves' hyperthyroidism. Amplification of TCR beta CDR3 regions used RNA transcripts. Following a first-round RT-PCR that used HTBI primers, a second-round multiplex PCR was carried out. TCRdb redid the calling of the multiplex PCR reads with MiXCR, one entry per CDR3 protein. The sample includes approximately 1.2 million distinct CDR3 sequences, about 35% seen only once; the top ten take 8.5% to 14%. The material sequenced was peripheral blood or thyroid tissue (not recorded which). The receptors derive from an adult man with Graves' hyperthyroidism.

This clonotype occurred many times. The CDR3 DNA sequence: TGCAGTGCGAAGGGATCGTTAGTGGGTCAGCCCCAGCATTTT. It specifies CSAKGSLVGQPQHF. The V and J genes are TRBV20-1 and TRBJ1-5; D not certain. This CDR3 is 14 amino acids long. Trimming took off 6 bases at V and 6 bases at J, with 18 bases between the two ends. Germline lookup yields CDR1 DFQATT and CDR2 SNEGSKA (reference sequence).

The chain uses TRBV29-1 and TRBJ1-1; 8 bases map to TRBD1. The CDR3 extends over 18 amino acids. Germline CDR1 SQVTM, CDR2 ANQGSEA. J lost 0 bases, V lost 7 bases, and 19 bases had no gene match. The CDR3 region has the DNA TGCAGCGCCCAGGGGGAAGGGACAGGCCCACTTCTGAACACTGAAGCTTTCTTT. Translating gives CSAQGEGTGPLLNTEAFF.

The sample holds a few counts of this clonotype. J is TRBJ2-5 and V is TRBV20-1; no firm D call. The CDR3 runs 14 residues. V was trimmed by 0 bases and J by 3 bases, leaving 11 bases between them. Germline CDR1 is DFQATT and CDR2 is SNEGSKA (reference sequence). The CDR3 DNA sequence: TGCAGTGCTAGAGAGGGGATCCTAAAAGAGACCCAGTACTTC. It encodes CSAREGILKETQYF.

The chain uses TRBV9 and TRBJ2-2; 9 bases agree with TRBD1. The V gene's germline CDR1 is SGDLS and CDR2 YYNGEE. This CDR3 spans 16 amino acids. V lost 0 bases, J lost 5 bases, and 5 bases stayed unmatched. The CDR3 DNA follows: TGTGCCAGCAGCGTAGAGACAGGGGGAGGTACCGGGGAGCTGTTTTTT. Protein: CASSVETGGGTGELFF.

This clonotype has a handful of counts. The rearrangement uses TRBV5-1 and TRBJ1-1, with D possibly being TRBD1 (6 bases). The CDR3 contains 14 residues. CDR1 SGHRS and CDR2 YFSETQ come from the germline V gene. V was cut by 7 bases and J by 1 base, with 14 bases left in between. This CDR3 reads CASELGHQNTEAFF. For the CDR3, the DNA is TGCGCCAGCGAATTGGGACATCAGAACACTGAAGCTTTCTTT.

This clonotype was picked up many times. The chain carries TRBV9 and TRBJ1-2; D uncertain. Germline loops: CDR1 SGDLS, CDR2 YYNGEE. Trimming stripped 0 bases from V and 6 bases from J, with 9 bases between. The CDR3 totals 13 residues. The CDR3 loop reads CASSVGVLDGYTF. In DNA form, the CDR3 reads TGTGCCAGCAGCGTAGGAGTACTTGATGGCTACACCTTC.

The chain carries TRBV7-8 and TRBJ2-7, with D possibly matching TRBD1 (5 bases). V lost 2 bases, J lost 6 bases, and 14 bases lay in between. Germline CDR1 is SGHVS and CDR2 is FQNEAQ. CDR3 size: 14 residues. Here the CDR3 DNA reads TGTGCCAGCAGCTTAAACAGGCTCCCTCGCGAGCAGTACTTC. Its protein is CASSLNRLPREQYF.

At least ten counts were recorded for this clonotype. V usage is TRBV25-1 and J usage is TRBJ2-7; a weak D match, TRBD1 (6 bases). This CDR3 comprises 14 residues. V lost 7 bases, J lost 5 bases, and 18 bases lay in between. Germline V CDR1 and CDR2: MGHDK, SYGVNS. CDR3 amino acids: CASTGMWNRDEQYF. The CDR3 nucleotides are TGTGCCAGCACCGGTATGTGGAACAGGGACGAGCAGTACTTC.